This TCR beta chain originates from a study of cytotoxic CD8 clonotypes in ibrutinib-treated CLL. As for the study in general: Samples had a mean of approximately 260,000 productive templates and 90,000 or so productive rearrangements.

Clones were read by immunoSEQ multiplex PCR, and TCRdb kept only the in-frame ones, dropping some. This table holds approximately 92,000 clones, roughly three quarters found once. Notes on the study in general: Clonality increased at ibrutinib response, then returned toward baseline at progression. Baseline levels of clonality went above those of age-matched healthy donors and moved with circulating CD8+ T-cell counts. Lymph node repertoires were not studied, and sampling times were unmatched.

This CDR3 spans 12 amino acids. The germline V gene has CDR1 MDHEN and CDR2 SYDVKM. Trimming pared 2 bases from V and 9 bases from J, leaving 10 bases between. As regards this clone: The antigen remains unidentified.

The chain combines TRBV28 with TRBJ2-5, with D possibly TRBD2 on 5 matching bases. Sequenced here: PBMCs, sampled after 24 months of ibrutinib treatment. The clonotype originates from a human donor with chronic lymphocytic leukemia. Here the CDR3 reads CASSLGPGAQYF. CDR3 sequence (DNA): TGTGCCAGCAGTTTAGGGCCCGGGGCCCAGTACTTC.